The entry below describes one T cell receptor beta chain. This sample is part of a study of blood T cell repertoires in COVID-19. Recruits, aged about 18 to 90 years, lived in 24 US areas. Some clones are missing from TCRdb's copy, which holds only in-frame ones; the method was immunoSEQ multiplex PCR. Of some 240,000 clones listed, around 84% are singletons. The source is a man in his thirties or forties with acute COVID-19. The sample was PBMCs or T cells enriched from blood (not recorded which).

Here the CDR3 DNA reads TGCGCCAGCAGCTTGGGTGGTAACTTTAATACTAATTCACCCCTCCACTTT. Protein sequence: CASSLGGNFNTNSPLHF. The V and J genes are TRBV5-1 and TRBJ1-6; D is unclear. Trimming pared 0 bases from V and 6 bases from J, leaving 16 bases between. The CDR3 consists of 17 residues. Germline values: CDR1 SGHRS, CDR2 YFSETQ.